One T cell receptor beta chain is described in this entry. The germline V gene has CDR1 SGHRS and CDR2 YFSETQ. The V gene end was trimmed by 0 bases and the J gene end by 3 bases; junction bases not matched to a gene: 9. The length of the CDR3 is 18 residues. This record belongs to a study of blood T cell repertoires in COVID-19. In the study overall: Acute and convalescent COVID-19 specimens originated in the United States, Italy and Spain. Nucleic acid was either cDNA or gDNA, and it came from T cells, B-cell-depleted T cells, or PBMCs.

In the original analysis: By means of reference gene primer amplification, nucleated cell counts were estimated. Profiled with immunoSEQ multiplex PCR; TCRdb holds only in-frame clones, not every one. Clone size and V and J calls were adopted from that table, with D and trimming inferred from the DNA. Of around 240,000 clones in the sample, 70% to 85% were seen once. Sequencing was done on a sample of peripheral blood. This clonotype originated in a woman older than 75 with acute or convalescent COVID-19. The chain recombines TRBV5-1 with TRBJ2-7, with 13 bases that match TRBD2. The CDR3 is CASSLVPGLAGVYYEQYF. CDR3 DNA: TGCGCCAGCAGCTTGGTGCCCGGACTAGCGGGGGTCTACTACGAGCAGTACTTC.